The text below deals with one T cell receptor beta chain. Its antigen remains unknown. The TCR library protocol attached unique molecular identifiers to the individual cDNA molecules. From the 5' RACE reads, TCRdb called clonotypes with MiXCR, one entry per CDR3 protein. The profile shows about 59,000 distinct CDR3 sequences, roughly an eighth of them singletons. This sample is drawn from a study of early T cells in non-severe SARS-CoV-2 infection. Study details: Sequencing input comprised bulk RNA from unsorted whole blood; chain pairing was not available. General study results and limits: VDJdb-based annotation leaned toward anti-spike CD8 responses and missed private and CD4 specificities.

V dropped 6 bases and J dropped 4; count of bases not matched to a gene: 7. CDR1 SNHLY and CDR2 FYNNEI come from the germline V gene. CDR3 length: 15 residues. This receptor was identified in an adult who was a healthcare worker with PCR-confirmed SARS-CoV-2 infection or an uninfected control (not recorded which). The sequenced sample was whole blood. The V and J genes are TRBV2 and TRBJ2-7; TRBD2 matches 12 bases. The CDR3 loop reads CASSGLAGTTYEQYF. The CDR3 nucleotides read TGTGCCAGCAGCGGACTAGCGGGGACTACTTACGAGCAGTACTTC.